This TCR beta chain was identified in a study of blood T cells in healthy people across ages. Study results and limitations: The percentage of naive T cells correlated strongly with TCR beta diversity.

In the case of this clonotype: Its specificity is not known.

Caucasian, healthy and from Russia, the donors were aged between about 6 and 90. Primed by a sample-barcoded 5' primer and a J-beta primer mix, a second PCR proceeded for roughly 7 to 12 cycles. Every sample produced at least 3 million CDR3-containing paired-end reads. Using its own MiXCR run on the 5' RACE reads, TCRdb lists one record per CDR3 protein. Among 1,500,000 or so distinct CDR3 sequences listed, around 40% were seen once. The CDR3 totals 14 residues. The V gene end was trimmed by 4 bases and the J gene end by 2 bases; junction bases not matched to a gene: 5. The germline gives CDR1 SGHRS, CDR2 YFSETQ.

This clonotype was sampled from a woman between 18 and 30 years old in good health. Specimen: blood. The gene calls are TRBV5-1 and TRBJ2-5; TRBD2 matches at 7 bases. For the CDR3, the DNA is TGCGCCAGCAGCATGGCGGGGGATCAAGAGACCCAGTACTTC. This codes for CASSMAGDQETQYF.